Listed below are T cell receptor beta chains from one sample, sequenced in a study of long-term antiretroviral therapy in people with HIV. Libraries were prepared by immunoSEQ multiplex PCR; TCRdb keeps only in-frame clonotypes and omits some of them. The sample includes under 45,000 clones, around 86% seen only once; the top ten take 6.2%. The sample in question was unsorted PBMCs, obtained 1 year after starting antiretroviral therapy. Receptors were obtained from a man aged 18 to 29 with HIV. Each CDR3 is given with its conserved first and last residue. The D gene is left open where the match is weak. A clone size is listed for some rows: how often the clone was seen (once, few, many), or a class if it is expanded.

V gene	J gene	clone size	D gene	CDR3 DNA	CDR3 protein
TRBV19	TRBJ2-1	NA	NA	TGTGCCAGTAGTATAGACGGTGAGCAGTTCTTC	CASSIDGEQFF
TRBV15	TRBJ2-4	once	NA	TGTGCCACCAGCAGAGGGCGGGCCTCAGTAGCCAAAAACATTCAGTACTTC	CATSRGRASVAKNIQYF
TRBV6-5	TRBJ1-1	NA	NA	TGTGCCAGCACCCACGGAGAGGGATTCCATGAAGCTTTCTTT	CASTHGEGFHEAFF
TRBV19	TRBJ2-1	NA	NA	TGTGCCAGTAGTATAGGGGGGGCCGATAATGAGCAGTTCTTC	CASSIGGADNEQFF
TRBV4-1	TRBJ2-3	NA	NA	TGCGCCAGCAGCCAAGAGGGGTCGGGGCGCACAGATACGCAGTATTTT	CASSQEGSGRTDTQYF
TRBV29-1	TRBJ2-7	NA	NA	TGCAGCGTTGAAGATGCGGTGAGGAACGAGCAGTACTTC	CSVEDAVRNEQYF
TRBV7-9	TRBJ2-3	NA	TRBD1	TGTGCCAGCAGCTTAGACGGACAGGGTCCAGATACGCAGTATTTT	CASSLDGQGPDTQYF
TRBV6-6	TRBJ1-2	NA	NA	TGTGCCAGCAGTTACGATGTAAGGGACTATGGCTACACCTTC	CASSYDVRDYGYTF
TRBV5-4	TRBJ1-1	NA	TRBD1	TGTGCCAGCAGCCTCGGGACAGTGAACACTGAAGCTTTCTTT	CASSLGTVNTEAFF
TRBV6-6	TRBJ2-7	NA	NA	TGTGCCAGCAGTTACCTGCGGGGCGAGCAGTACTTC	CASSYLRGEQYF
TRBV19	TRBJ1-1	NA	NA	TGTGCCAGTAGACTTGGGACGAACACTGAAGCTTTCTTT	CASRLGTNTEAFF
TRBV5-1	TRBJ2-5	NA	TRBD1	TGCGCCAGCAGCTTGGAGAAGGGGGCACGGGAGACCCAGTACTTC	CASSLEKGARETQYF
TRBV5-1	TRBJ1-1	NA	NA	TGCGCCAGCAGCTTGGTTGGGCCTTCGAACACTGAAGCTTTCTTT	CASSLVGPSNTEAFF
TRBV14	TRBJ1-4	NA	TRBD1	TGTGCCAGCAGCCAAGGACAGGGGGCGCGGTATGAAAAACTGTTTTTT	CASSQGQGARYEKLFF
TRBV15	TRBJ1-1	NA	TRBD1	TGTGCCACCAGCAGACTCCGACAGGGGAACACTGAAGCTTTCTTT	CATSRLRQGNTEAFF
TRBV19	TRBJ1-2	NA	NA	TGTGCCAGTAGTATACCCCTCCGCGGGCTCTATGGCTACACCTTC	CASSIPLRGLYGYTF
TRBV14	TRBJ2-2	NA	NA	TGTGCCAGCAGCCAAGCTCAGAACACCGGGGAGCTGTTTTTT	CASSQAQNTGELFF
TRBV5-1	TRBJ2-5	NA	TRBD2	TGCGCCAGCAGCTTAGGGGCGGGGGAGCAGTACTTC	CASSLGAGEQYF
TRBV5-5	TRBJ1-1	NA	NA	TGTGCCAGCAGCTTGTACTATACGGTGAACACTGAAGCTTTCTTT	CASSLYYTVNTEAFF
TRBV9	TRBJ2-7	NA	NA	TGTGCCAGCAGCGTAGATCCAGGACCCTACGAGCAGTACTTC	CASSVDPGPYEQYF
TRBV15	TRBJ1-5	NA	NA	TGTGCCACCAGCAGAGAAGGTCGGGCCTTGCCCCAGCATTTT	CATSREGRALPQHF
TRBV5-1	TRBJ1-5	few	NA	TGCGCCAGCAGCCCGGGGACGGGCAATCAGCCCCAGCATTTT	CASSPGTGNQPQHF
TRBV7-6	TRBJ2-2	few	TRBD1	TGTGCCAGCAGCTTAGCAGGGGGCACCGCCGGGGAGCTGTTTTTT	CASSLAGGTAGELFF
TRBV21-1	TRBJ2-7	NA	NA	TGTGCCACCGACTTGACAGGCTTCCCCAGTTCCTACGAGCAGTACTTC	CATDLTGFPSSYEQYF
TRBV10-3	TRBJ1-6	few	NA	TGTGCCATCAGTGAGTCGATTCGGAGGGGTTGGTCACCCCTCCACTTT	CAISESIRRGWSPLHF
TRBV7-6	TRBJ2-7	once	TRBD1	TGTGCCAGCAGCACCGAGACAGGGGCCTACGAGCAGTACTTC	CASSTETGAYEQYF
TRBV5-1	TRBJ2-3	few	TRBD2	TGCGCCAGCAGCTTGTGGCGGGAGGGCACAGATACGCAGTATTTT	CASSLWREGTDTQYF
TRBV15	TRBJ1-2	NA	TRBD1	TGTGCCACCAAAGTAGGGGGCCAGGGTGGATTTAATAACTATGGCTACACCTTC	CATKVGGQGGFNNYGYTF
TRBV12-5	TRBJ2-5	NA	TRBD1	TGTGCTAGTGGTTTGCCACCCGGGACAGGCCGTCGGGAGACCCAGTACTTC	CASGLPPGTGRRETQYF
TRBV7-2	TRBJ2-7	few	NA	TGTGCCAGCAGTCCAGACGGAGTACCTAACGAGCAGTACTTC	CASSPDGVPNEQYF
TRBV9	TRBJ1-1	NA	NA	TGTGCCAGCAGCGTAAGGCAGGGCTGGAAGACTTTCTTT	CASSVRQGWKTFF
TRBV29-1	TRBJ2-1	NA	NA	TGCAGCACCAAGAGTTACAATGAGCAGTTCTTC	CSTKSYNEQFF
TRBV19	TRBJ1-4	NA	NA	TGTGCCAGTAGTATTAGCCCAGCCGCAACTAATGAAAAACTGTTTTTT	CASSISPAATNEKLFF
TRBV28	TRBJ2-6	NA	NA	TGTGCCAGCAGTTTAGGTAGTAGCCCGGTCTCTGGGGCCAACGTCCTGACTTTC	CASSLGSSPVSGANVLTF
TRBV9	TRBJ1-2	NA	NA	TGTGCCAGCAGCGCCACGGGACGTGATGGTGGCTACACCTTC	CASSATGRDGGYTF
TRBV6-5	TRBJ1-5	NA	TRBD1	TGTGCCAGCAGCTCGACAGGGATCCAGCCCCAGCATTTT	CASSSTGIQPQHF
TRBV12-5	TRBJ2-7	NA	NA	TGTGCTAGTGGTTTGGTATTGGGCAGGGAATACGAGCAGTACTTC	CASGLVLGREYEQYF
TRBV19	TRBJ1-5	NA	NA	TGTGCCAGTACTCCCTTGGACGGAAACAATCAGCCCCAGCATTTT	CASTPLDGNNQPQHF
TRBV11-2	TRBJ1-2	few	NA	TGTGCCAGCAGGCCCCTTCGGGGTAACTATGGCTACACCTTC	CASRPLRGNYGYTF